Presented here are 27 T cell receptor beta chains from one specimen sequenced in a study of human T cells and chemical hapten exposure. Time point defined: patch test 2, 6 weeks after DPC sensitization. Treatment given: therapeutic diphenylcyclopropenone sensitization with weekly scalp DPC. TCRdb fed the RACE reads into MiXCR, producing one record per CDR3 protein. The sample records tens of thousands of distinct CDR3 sequences, about 9.4% being singletons. Specimen: whole blood, collected in connection with sensitization to the hapten diphenylcyclopropenone (DPC). The receptors were gathered from a woman aged 45-65 years with alopecia areata. Some clones in this sample may be carry-over from other donors' samples.

The V call is TRBV29-1, the J call TRBJ1-1; D unresolved. V lost 7 bases and J 1 base, leaving 7 bases between the germline ends. This CDR3 is 11 amino acids long. CDR1 is SQVTM and CDR2 is ANQGSEA in the germline V gene. CDR3 loop: CSGFENTEAFF. The CDR3 DNA reads as TGCAGCGGGTTTGAGAACACTGAAGCTTTCTTT. Drawing the rest from reference TRBV29-1 and TRBJ1-1, the complete variable domain is SAVISQKPSRDICQRGTSLTIQCQVDSQVTMMFWYRQQPGQSLTLIATANQGSEATYESGFVIDKFPISRPNLTFSTLTVSNMSPEDSSIYLCSGFENTEAFFGQGTRLTVV.

This clonotype was seen a handful of times. V and J are TRBV27 and TRBJ1-5; the match to TRBD1 covers 7 bases. Germline V lookup: CDR1 MNHEY, CDR2 SMNVEV (reference sequence). V shed 11 bases, J shed 2 bases, and the junction held 3 bases outside the gene matches. The CDR3 extends over 12 amino acids. CDR3 region: CAYGTGNQPQHF. CDR3 sequence (DNA): TGTGCCTACGGGACAGGCAATCAGCCCCAGCATTTT.

The V gene is TRBV7-9, the J gene TRBJ2-7, with TRBD2 matching 9 bases. J gave up 3 bases and V 3 bases, and 6 bases lay outside the gene matches. The CDR3 spans 15 residues. The V gene's germline CDR1 is SEHNR and CDR2 FQNEAQ (reference sequence). The CDR3 protein is CASSFIAGAVYEQYF. The CDR3 region has the DNA TGTGCCAGCAGCTTTATAGCGGGAGCCGTCTACGAGCAGTACTTC.

The V and J genes are TRBV29-1 and TRBJ1-1, with D perhaps TRBD1 (5 bases). Trimming stripped 6 bases from V and 9 bases from J, with 17 bases between. The CDR3 is 12 residues long. Per the germline V gene, CDR1 is SQVTM and CDR2 is ANQGSEA. The CDR3 protein is CSVESRDAKAFF. For the CDR3, the DNA is TGCAGCGTCGAGAGCCGGGACGCCAAAGCTTTCTTT.

This clonotype was detected a few times. CDR3 sequence: CASSRDTQETQYF. The CDR3, as DNA: TGTGCCAGCAGCCGGGACACCCAAGAGACCCAGTACTTC. The chain is built from TRBV6-4 and TRBJ2-5; maybe TRBD1 (6 bases). This CDR3 has 13 residues. Trimming cost V 6 bases and J 1 base, with 9 bases left between them. Germline assignment: CDR1 MRHNA and CDR2 SNTAGT.

J is TRBJ1-4 and V is TRBV18; TRBD1 is a possible D gene (6 bases). The CDR3 runs 15 residues. In germline, CDR1 is KGHSH, CDR2 LQKENI. Trimming left V 3 bases short and J 5 bases short, with 13 bases between. CDR3 residues: CASSPVGAQNEKLFF. The CDR3 DNA reads as TGTGCCAGCTCACCGGTGGGGGCACAGAATGAAAAACTGTTTTTT. The full variable domain, rest sourced from reference TRBV18 and TRBJ1-4, is NAGVMQNPRHLVRRRGQEARLRCSPMKGHSHVYWYRQLPEEGLKFMVYLQKENIIDESGMPKERFSAEFPKEGPSILRIQQVVRGDSAAYFCASSPVGAQNEKLFFGSGTQLSVL.

The genes are TRBV29-1 and TRBJ2-1; 8 nucleotides align to TRBD1. CDR1 and CDR2 (germline): SQVTM, ANQGSEA. The ends lost 6 bases at V and 7 bases at J; junction bases unmatched: 14. This CDR3 spans 15 amino acids. CDR3 nucleotides: TGCAGCGTGTATGGACAGGGCGGATTTAGGAATGAGCAGTTCTTC. This codes for CSVYGQGGFRNEQFF.

This clonotype has at least ten counts. This chain links TRBV3-1 with TRBJ1-3, with D possibly being TRBD1 (6 bases). Trimming took off 3 bases at V and 7 bases at J, with 7 bases between the two ends. Germline V CDR1 and CDR2: LGHDT, YNNKEL (reference sequence). This CDR3 contains 12 residues. The CDR3 sequence: CASSQGANTIYF. The CDR3 DNA is TGTGCCAGCAGCCAGGGGGCGAACACCATATATTTT.

This clonotype was seen only a few times. The rearrangement links TRBV19 to TRBJ2-2; no clear D gene. The CDR3 has 14 residues. Trimming pared 5 bases from V and 1 base from J, leaving 8 bases between. CDR1 is LNHDA and CDR2 is SQIVND in the germline V gene (reference sequence). For the CDR3, the DNA is TGTGCCAGTAGTCACTTCCGGAACACCGGGGAGCTGTTTTTT. Translation gives CASSHFRNTGELFF.

This clonotype was recorded at least ten times. The rearrangement uses TRBV27 and TRBJ1-4; no clear D gene. V dropped 0 bases and J dropped 4 bases, with 6 bases sitting between them. The CDR3 has 14 residues. In germline, CDR1 is MNHEY, CDR2 SMNVEV (reference sequence). The CDR3 DNA is TGTGCCAGCAGTTTATCCGGAGTTAATGAAAAACTGTTTTTT. Translating gives CASSLSGVNEKLFF.

This clonotype was observed at least ten times. The chain uses TRBV2 and TRBJ1-1; the D is unclear. CDR1 and CDR2 from the germline V gene are SNHLY and FYNNEI. The CDR3 extends over 14 amino acids. The ends were cut back, 0 bases at V and 3 bases at J, with 8 bases in the middle. For the CDR3, the DNA is TGTGCCAGCAGTGAAGCATTAGGTTACACTGAAGCTTTCTTT. Translation: CASSEALGYTEAFF. The full variable domain, its missing parts supplied by reference TRBV2 and TRBJ1-1, is EPEVTQTPSHQVTQMGQEVILRCVPISNHLYFYWYRQILGQKVEFLVSFYNNEISEKSEIFDDQFSVERPDGSNFTLKIRSTKLEDSAMYFCASSEALGYTEAFFGQGTRLTVV.

There are a few counts of this clonotype. This chain uses TRBV11-1 with TRBJ2-7, with D hard to call. Germline V gene sequence: CDR1 SGHAT, CDR2 FQDESV (reference sequence). This CDR3 comprises 12 residues. With 4 bases removed from V and 5 bases from J, the gap between germline ends came to 9 bases. This CDR3 is CASSSHGDEQYF. CDR3 nucleotide sequence: TGTGCCAGCAGCTCCCACGGCGACGAGCAGTACTTC.

V gene TRBV5-4 combines with J gene TRBJ2-7; 12 bases line up with TRBD2. The germline V gene has CDR1 SGHNT and CDR2 YYREEE (reference sequence). V trimming: 3 bases; J trimming: 6 bases; junction bases outside the gene matches: 4. This CDR3 contains 14 residues. CDR3: CASSSKTSGGEQYF. The CDR3, as DNA: TGTGCCAGCAGCTCCAAGACTAGCGGGGGCGAGCAGTACTTC.

This clonotype was seen at least ten times. The V gene is TRBV2, the J gene TRBJ2-3; TRBD1 is a possible D gene (6 bases). CDR3 length: 14 residues. The germline V gene has CDR1 SNHLY and CDR2 FYNNEI. V was trimmed by 6 bases and J by 2 bases, leaving 12 bases between them. The CDR3 sequence is CASSEDSFTDTQYF. DNA of the CDR3: TGTGCCAGCAGCGAGGACAGCTTCACAGATACGCAGTATTTT.

This clonotype was observed many times. This chain uses TRBV29-1 with TRBJ2-7; D gene uncertain. Trimming removed 3 bases at V and 2 bases at J, with 11 bases between. The CDR3 is 13 amino acids. The germline gives CDR1 SQVTM, CDR2 ANQGSEA. CDR3 DNA: TGCAGCGTTGAGATCGCCTCTCCCTACGAGCAGTACTTC. It yields the protein CSVEIASPYEQYF.

This clonotype was seen repeatedly, ten times or more. The V and J genes are TRBV4-1 and TRBJ2-3, with D unresolved. V shed 4 bases and J shed 2 bases, with 19 bases lying between them. Germline CDR1 is MGHRA and CDR2 is YSYEKL. The CDR3 is 17 residues long. Written as DNA, the CDR3 is TGCGCCAGCAGCCTTCTTAAAGACGGAAGACCCACAGATACGCAGTATTTT. This codes for CASSLLKDGRPTDTQYF.

This chain connects TRBV7-9 to TRBJ1-5; D is unclear. This CDR3 has 13 residues. V lost 4 bases to trimming and J lost 6 bases, with 10 bases between them. CDR1 is SEHNR, CDR2 FQNEAQ, per germline (reference sequence). The CDR3 DNA is TGTGCCAGCAGCTCCAGACTGAGTCAGCCCCAGCATTTT. Translated: CASSSRLSQPQHF. The full variable domain, with the rest looked up from reference TRBV7-9 and TRBJ1-5, is DTGVSQNPRHKITKRGQNVTFRCDPISEHNRLYWYRQTLGQGPEFLTYFQNEAQLEKSRLLSDRFSAERPKGSFSTLEIQRTEQGDSAMYLCASSSRLSQPQHFGDGTRLSIL.

At least ten counts were recorded for this clonotype. The rearrangement uses TRBV3-1 and TRBJ2-7, with D unclear. The CDR3 covers 16 residues. Germline V gene data show CDR1 as LGHDT and CDR2 as YNNKEL (reference sequence). V dropped 0 bases and J dropped 3 bases, with 15 bases sitting between them. The CDR3 DNA reads TGTGCCAGCAGCCAAGATCCTCCCGGAGTTAACTACGAGCAGTACTTC. Translated, it gives CASSQDPPGVNYEQYF.

This clonotype turned up a few times. The chain combines TRBV7-9 with TRBJ2-5, with 12 bases aligning to TRBD2. The germline gives CDR1 SEHNR, CDR2 FQNEAQ (reference sequence). The CDR3 has 15 amino acids. The trim removed 2 bases at V and 5 bases at J, leaving 3 bases unmatched. The CDR3 here is CASSLLAGGPETQYF. The CDR3 nucleotides are TGTGCCAGCAGCTTACTAGCGGGAGGGCCGGAGACCCAGTACTTC.

The chain uses TRBV5-1 and TRBJ2-1; 9 positions agree with TRBD1. J was trimmed by 0 bases and V by 4 bases; bases with no gene match: 5. This CDR3 has 16 residues. Germline V CDR1 and CDR2: SGHRS, YFSETQ. The CDR3 bases are TGCGCCAGCAGCCCAGGACAGGGGAGCTCCTACAATGAGCAGTTCTTC. The encoded protein is CASSPGQGSSYNEQFF.

This clonotype was recorded at least ten times. The chain has TRBV6-5 and TRBJ1-1; no clear D gene. Germline CDR1 is MNHEY and CDR2 is SVGAGI. Trimming stripped 7 bases from V and 1 base from J, with 10 bases between. The CDR3 sequence is 13 residues long. CDR3: CASKVVWNTEAFF. The CDR3 DNA reads TGTGCCAGCAAGGTGGTATGGAACACTGAAGCTTTCTTT.

This clonotype has at least ten counts. The CDR3 DNA follows: TGTGCCAGCAGCTTGGCAGGGAGCGCCTACGGCTACACCTTC. The encoded protein is CASSLAGSAYGYTF. This chain connects TRBV7-9 to TRBJ1-2; a weak D match, TRBD1 (5 bases). Germline loops: CDR1 SEHNR, CDR2 FQNEAQ (reference sequence). V was shortened by 3 bases and J by 8 bases, with 16 bases between the two germline ends. The CDR3 contains 14 residues.

This clonotype was found many times. The chain carries TRBV19 and TRBJ2-7; tentative D call: TRBD2 (5 bases). This CDR3 has 13 residues. The germline V and J ends were trimmed by 6 bases and 2 bases, with 11 bases remaining between them. Germline CDR1 LNHDA, CDR2 SQIVND (reference sequence). The CDR3 DNA reads as TGTGCCAGTAGCCTGACGGGGACCTACGAGCAGTACTTC. Protein: CASSLTGTYEQYF.

This clonotype showed up many times. This chain connects TRBV7-9 to TRBJ1-1; no clear D. The CDR3 has 14 residues. From germline, CDR1 is SEHNR and CDR2 FQNEAQ (reference sequence). Trimming took 0 bases from V and 1 from J, leaving 6 bases between them. This chain's CDR3 is CASSLAGGNTEAFF. The CDR3 DNA is TGTGCCAGCAGCTTAGCAGGCGGGAACACTGAAGCTTTCTTT.

This sequence joins TRBV19 and TRBJ1-1; D perhaps matches TRBD1 (6 bases). The CDR3 sequence is 18 residues long. CDR1 and CDR2 (germline): LNHDA, SQIVND (reference sequence). V was trimmed by 7 bases and J by 4 bases, leaving 28 bases between them. As DNA, the CDR3 is TGTGCCAGTAAGGTGCCCAAGAGATGGGGGCATTCCGGCACTGAAGCTTTCTTT. Protein sequence: CASKVPKRWGHSGTEAFF.

Ten or more counts support this clonotype. CDR3 protein: CASSLVVGMTGSYEQYF. The CDR3 coding sequence is TGTGCCAGCAGCTTAGTAGTTGGGATGACAGGGTCCTACGAGCAGTACTTC. V gene TRBV7-9 combines with J gene TRBJ2-7; TRBD1 agrees at 7 bases. This CDR3 is 17 amino acids long. The J segment lost 1 base and the V segment lost 1 base, leaving 10 bases of the junction unmatched. Germline loops: CDR1 SEHNR, CDR2 FQNEAQ (reference sequence).

V usage is TRBV10-2 and J usage is TRBJ1-5; D ambiguous. The germline V gene has CDR1 WSHSY and CDR2 SAAADI. The CDR3 spans 17 residues. The germline V and J ends were trimmed by 4 bases and 0 bases, with 16 bases remaining between them. CDR3 sequence (DNA): TGCGCCAGCAGTGGGTCAATGGGAACCAATAGCAATCAGCCCCAGCATTTT. Protein product: CASSGSMGTNSNQPQHF.